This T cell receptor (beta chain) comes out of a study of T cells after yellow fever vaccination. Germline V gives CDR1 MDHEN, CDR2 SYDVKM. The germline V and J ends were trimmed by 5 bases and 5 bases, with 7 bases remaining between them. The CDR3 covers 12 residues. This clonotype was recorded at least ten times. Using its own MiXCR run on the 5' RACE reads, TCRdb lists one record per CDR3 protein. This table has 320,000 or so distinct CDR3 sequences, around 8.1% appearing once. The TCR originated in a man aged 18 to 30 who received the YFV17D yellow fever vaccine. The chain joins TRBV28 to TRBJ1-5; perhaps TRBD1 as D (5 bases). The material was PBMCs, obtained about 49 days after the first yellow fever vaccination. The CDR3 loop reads CASSPGDQPQHF. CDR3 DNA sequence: TGTGCCAGCAGTCCGGGGGATCAGCCCCAGCATTTT. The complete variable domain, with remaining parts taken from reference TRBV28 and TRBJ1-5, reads DVKVTQSSRYLVKRTGEKVFLECVQDMDHENMFWYRQDPGLGLRLIYFSYDVKMKEKGDIPEGYSVSREKKERFSLILESASTNQTSMYLCASSPGDQPQHFGDGTRLSIL.